This T cell receptor beta chain appears in the sequencing data of a study of cytomegalovirus exposure and HLA in healthy donors. V shed 4 bases and J shed 5 bases, with 9 bases lying between them. The CDR3 has 13 residues. Germline lookup yields CDR1 LNHDA and CDR2 SQIVND (reference sequence). About this clone: Its matching antigen is unknown.

Whole-study results and caveats: Available immune exposure information was restricted to CMV serostatus only. Most CMV-associated TCR beta chains appeared HLA-restricted in a later analysis. Listed as cytomegalovirus-associated were 164 TCR beta chains.

It was with 60 Vbeta and 13 Jbeta primers that the PCR ran. Measured with immunoSEQ multiplex PCR; TCRdb has only the in-frame clones, and not every one. In the table there are approximately 150,000 clones, around 68% of which are singletons. Sequenced: PBMCs. The sequence was collected from a man aged 45 to 65 in good health and CMV-seronegative. V gene TRBV19 combines with J gene TRBJ1-5; D is uncertain. CDR3 loop: CASSTDKDQPQHF. CDR3 in DNA: TGTGCCAGTAGTACCGACAAAGATCAGCCCCAGCATTTT.